The 20 T cell receptor beta chains below were found in one sample sequenced in a study of CD4+ T cells in melanoma. Libraries were prepared by immunoSEQ multiplex PCR; TCRdb keeps only in-frame clonotypes and omits some of them. The table shows 5,500 to 8,000 clones, with 69% occurring only once. Sequencing was performed on cells from a culture (not recorded whether cultured in vitro). All receptors come from a human donor with melanoma.

This clone has only a few counts. V usage is TRBV30 and J usage is TRBJ2-7, with 11 nucleotides matching TRBD2. Germline assignment: CDR1 GTSNPN and CDR2 SVGIG (reference sequence). The CDR3 consists of 14 residues. V was clipped by 0 bases and J by 12 bases; unmatched bases: 10. Here the CDR3 DNA reads TGTGCCTGGAGTGTGACTAGCGGGGCGGGAGGTGCGTACTTC. Its protein is CAWSVTSGAGGAYF.

Worth noting for this clone: An end of the junction does not agree with germline; a read error may underlie this. The V gene is TRBV5-1, the J gene TRBJ1-1; 8 bases align to TRBD1. This CDR3 region has 12 residues. Germline CDR1 SGHRS, CDR2 YFSETQ. The CDR3 sequence is CASSLDRVGAFF. In DNA form, the CDR3 reads TGCGCCAGCAGTTTGGACAGGGTGGGGGCTTTCTTT.

This chain connects TRBV5-1 to TRBJ2-2, with a possible D match to TRBD2 (6 bases). V was trimmed by 4 bases and J by 5 bases, leaving 9 bases between them. The CDR3 extends over 13 amino acids. Germline V gene data show CDR1 as SGHRS and CDR2 as YFSETQ. CDR3 in DNA: TGCGCCAGCAGCCCCCGGGAGACCGGGGAGCTGTTTTTT. This sequence encodes CASSPRETGELFF.

V is TRBV12-2 and J is TRBJ1-3. TRBV12-2 is listed as a pseudogene. The CDR3 contains 17 residues. DNA for the CDR3: TGTGCAAGTCGCTTAGCTCTCGGACGGACCTCTGGAAACACCATATATTTT. Translating it yields CASRLALGRTSGNTIYF.

The genes are TRBV29-1 and TRBJ2-3, with 9 bases matching TRBD2. The CDR3 has 13 residues. The junction had 2 bases not matched to a gene; V was cut back by 7 bases and J by 0 bases. CDR1 and CDR2 (germline): SQVTM, ANQGSEA. CDR3: CSGGLASTDTQYF. DNA of the CDR3: TGCAGCGGTGGACTAGCGAGCACAGATACGCAGTATTTT.

The chain recombines TRBV12-3 or TRBV12-4 with TRBJ1-5, with D unresolved. CDR3 length equals 12 residues. The germline V and J ends were trimmed by 2 bases and 12 bases, with 11 bases remaining between them. The CDR3 bases are TGTGCCAGCAGTTTAAATGGGCTCCGCCAGCATTTT. Translating gives CASSLNGLRQHF.

CDR3 loop: CAWTGQGGYEQYF. The CDR3 DNA reads as TGTGCCTGGACGGGACAGGGGGGGTACGAGCAGTACTTC. The genes are TRBV30 and TRBJ2-7, with 11 positions matching TRBD1. V dropped 4 bases and J dropped 4; count of bases not matched to a gene: 3. Germline CDR1 is GTSNPN and CDR2 is SVGIG (reference sequence). The CDR3 runs 13 residues.

This chain connects TRBV7-9 to TRBJ1-5; the match to TRBD1 covers 10 bases. The CDR3 loop spans 16 amino acids. With V trimmed by 0 bases and J by 2 bases, 1 base remained unmatched. Germline CDR1 and CDR2: SEHNR and FQNEAQ (reference sequence). CDR3 loop: CASSLAGTGGNQPQHF. The CDR3 nucleotides read TGTGCCAGCAGCTTAGCGGGGACAGGGGGCAATCAGCCCCAGCATTTT.

The chain links TRBV2 to TRBJ1-6; D is perhaps TRBD1 (6 bases). Germline loops: CDR1 SNHLY, CDR2 FYNNEI. The CDR3 covers 17 residues. V lost 1 base to trimming and J lost 0 bases, with 10 bases between them. CDR3 in amino acids: CASSEVGRGSYNSPLHF. CDR3 bases: TGTGCCAGCAGTGAAGTTGGCAGGGGCTCCTATAATTCACCCCTCCACTTT.

This chain links TRBV27 with TRBJ1-3; D not certain. Germline V lookup: CDR1 MNHEY, CDR2 SMNVEV (reference sequence). The length of the CDR3 is 14 residues. V was trimmed by 7 bases and J by 2 bases, leaving 12 bases between them. CDR3 amino acids: CASKEEGAGNTIYF. For the CDR3, the DNA is TGTGCCAGCAAGGAGGAAGGTGCTGGAAACACCATATATTTT.

This chain uses TRBV18 with TRBJ2-2; TRBD1 matches at 7 bases. The CDR3 sequence is 15 residues long. After removal of 8 bases from V and 2 bases from J, the junction contained 8 bases not matched to a gene. CDR1 KGHSH and CDR2 LQKENI come from the germline V gene. In DNA form, the CDR3 reads TGTGCCAGCGGAACCGGGACAGTAAACACCGGGGAGCTGTTTTTT. Its protein is CASGTGTVNTGELFF.

The gene calls are TRBV4-1 and TRBJ1-2, with D tentatively TRBD1 (5 bases). V lost 1 base and J lost 1, with 10 bases in between. Germline lookup yields CDR1 MGHRA and CDR2 YSYEKL. The CDR3 is 15 residues long. The CDR3 loop is CASSQAGFVNYGYTF. Written as DNA, the CDR3 is TGCGCCAGCAGCCAAGCAGGGTTTGTTAACTATGGCTACACCTTC.

The gene calls are TRBV7-6 and TRBJ1-3; D might be TRBD1 (6 bases). Germline V gene sequence: CDR1 SGHVS, CDR2 FNYEAQ. Trimming took off 5 bases at V and 0 bases at J, with 23 bases between the two ends. The CDR3 has 19 residues. As DNA, the CDR3 is TGTGCCAGCAGCCCCCGGACAGAACCCACGACTTACTCTGGAAACACCATATATTTT. Encoded protein: CASSPRTEPTTYSGNTIYF.

This clone came up once. This chain connects TRBV2 to TRBJ2-7; 7 bases are a match to TRBD1. With V trimmed by 6 bases and J by 3 bases, 5 bases remained unmatched. The germline gives CDR1 SNHLY, CDR2 FYNNEI. This CDR3 spans 13 amino acids. As DNA, the CDR3 is TGTGCCAGCAGCTGGGACAGCTACTACGAGCAGTACTTC. Translated, it gives CASSWDSYYEQYF.

Within the sample, this clone is medium-sized. V gene TRBV6-6 combines with J gene TRBJ2-7; 7 bases are shared with TRBD1. The CDR3 extends over 13 amino acids. Germline CDR1 MNHNY, CDR2 SVGAGI (reference sequence). V was pared by 4 bases and J by 3 bases, with 3 bases of the junction left unmatched. CDR3 protein: CASSSSGGYEQYF. As DNA, the CDR3 is TGTGCCAGCAGTTCTTCAGGGGGCTACGAGCAGTACTTC.

The rearrangement joins TRBV7-2 to TRBJ2-1; 7 bases fit TRBD2. The CDR3 is made up of 15 amino acids. The ends lost 4 bases at V and 4 bases at J; junction bases unmatched: 7. Germline V CDR1 and CDR2: SGHTA, FQGNSA. This CDR3 reads CASSSSRGGYNEQFF. For the CDR3, the DNA is TGTGCCAGCAGCTCCTCTCGCGGGGGATACAATGAGCAGTTCTTC.

Sample share makes this clone medium-sized. CDR3 nucleotide sequence: TGTGCCAGCAGCGAGCATCCAGGGAACCCCAATGAAAAACTGTTTTTT. Encoded protein: CASSEHPGNPNEKLFF. The chain uses TRBV9 and TRBJ1-4, with a weak D call TRBD1 (5 bases). V lost 3 bases to trimming and J lost 5 bases, with 17 bases between them. Germline V gene data show CDR1 as SGDLS and CDR2 as YYNGEE. The CDR3 has 16 amino acids. The variable domain in full, completed from reference TRBV9 and TRBJ1-4, reads DSGVTQTPKHLITATGQRVTLRCSPRSGDLSVYWYQQSLDQGLQFLIQYYNGEERAKGNILERFSAQQFPDLHSELNLSSLELGDSALYFCASSEHPGNPNEKLFFGSGTQLSVL.

CDR3 sequence (DNA): TGTGCCAGCTCACCCCTCGCAGGAGGGAGTCAGCCCCAGCATTTT. Translating it yields CASSPLAGGSQPQHF. The J gene is TRBJ1-5, the V gene TRBV18; no reliable D call. V was cut by 3 bases and J by 6 bases, with 15 bases left in between. The V gene's germline CDR1 is KGHSH and CDR2 LQKENI. The CDR3 is 15 residues long.

The rearrangement uses TRBV28 and TRBJ2-7; D gene ambiguous. From germline, CDR1 is MDHEN and CDR2 SYDVKM. This CDR3 is built from 11 residues. V lost 6 bases to trimming and J lost 5 bases, with 8 bases between them. This CDR3 is CASSLSDEQYF. In nucleotides, the CDR3 is TGTGCCAGCAGCTTAAGCGACGAGCAGTACTTC.

The chain joins TRBV11-1 to TRBJ2-3; 7 bases map to TRBD1. From germline, CDR1 is SGHAT and CDR2 FQDESV (reference sequence). This CDR3 has 15 amino acids. V lost 4 bases and J lost 0; bases outside the gene matches: 4. This chain's CDR3 is CASSWGQKSTDTQYF. In DNA, the CDR3 is TGTGCCAGCAGCTGGGGACAGAAAAGCACAGATACGCAGTATTTT.